Below, 13 T cell receptor beta chains from the same sample are listed, as sequenced in a study of blood T cell repertoires in COVID-19. TCRdb's copy holds only in-frame clones and misses some; the assay was immunoSEQ multiplex PCR. The top ten clones hold around 6.3% of a sample with 100,000 to 150,000 clones, roughly 87% of them seen once. The specimen sequenced was peripheral blood. These receptors were obtained from a man at least 80 years old with active or convalescent COVID-19.

The chain joins TRBV7-3 to TRBJ1-6; 7 bases align to TRBD1. The CDR3 consists of 14 residues. The trim removed 1 base at V and 10 bases at J, leaving 4 bases unmatched. Germline CDR1 is SGHTA and CDR2 is FQGTGA. CDR3 region: CASSLRGGGSPLHF. The CDR3 DNA follows: TGTGCCAGCAGCTTAAGAGGGGGCGGGTCACCCCTCCACTTT.

This clone has a single count. The chain links TRBV6-5 to TRBJ2-7; 9 bases map to TRBD1. The length of the CDR3 is 15 residues. Germline loops: CDR1 MNHEY, CDR2 SVGAGI. V dropped 5 bases and J dropped 2; count of bases not matched to a gene: 7. CDR3 DNA: TGTGCCAGCAGTCGGGACAGGGAGGGGACCTACGAGCAGTACTTC. As protein: CASSRDREGTYEQYF.

This clone came up once. The chain carries TRBV4-2 and TRBJ2-1; 10 bases are a match to TRBD2. CDR1 LGHNA and CDR2 YNFKEQ come from the germline V gene. V was clipped by 5 bases and J by 9 bases; unmatched bases: 10. This CDR3 spans 15 amino acids. CDR3: CASSKGGTSAGEQFF. The CDR3 nucleotides are TGTGCCAGCAGCAAAGGCGGGACTAGCGCAGGTGAGCAGTTCTTC.

The gene calls are TRBV20-1 and TRBJ2-5, with 7 bases aligning to TRBD2. V lost 7 bases, J lost 3 bases, and 2 bases stayed unmatched. The CDR3 runs 11 residues. CDR1 is DFQATT and CDR2 is SNEGSKA in the germline V gene (reference sequence). CDR3 DNA sequence: TGCAGTGGTGCGGGAGAAGAGACCCAGTACTTC. It encodes CSGAGEETQYF.

J is TRBJ2-3 and V is TRBV10-3; 14 positions match TRBD2. The J segment lost 2 bases and the V segment lost 3 bases, leaving 10 bases of the junction unmatched. Germline-derived CDR1 and CDR2 are ENHRY and SYGVKD. The CDR3 contains 19 residues. CDR3 loop: CAISEGLAGGSSHTDTQYF. CDR3 in DNA: TGTGCCATCAGTGAAGGACTAGCGGGAGGTTCGTCCCACACAGATACGCAGTATTTT.

J is TRBJ2-3 and V is TRBV7-6; 7 bases are a match to TRBD1. Germline-derived CDR1 and CDR2 are SGHVS and FNYEAQ. The CDR3 covers 14 residues. With 5 bases clipped from V and 4 bases from J, the junction kept 6 bases outside the gene matches. The CDR3 DNA reads TGTGCCAGCAGCAACACAGGGGATGCAGATACGCAGTATTTT. It encodes CASSNTGDADTQYF. Combining the CDR3 with reference TRBV7-6 and TRBJ2-3 gives the whole variable domain GAGVSQSPRYKVTKRGQDVALRCDPISGHVSLYWYRQALGQGPEFLTYFNYEAQQDKSGLPNDRFSAERPEGSISTLTIQRTEQRDSAMYRCASSNTGDADTQYFGPGTRLTVL.

The rearrangement links TRBV5-1 to TRBJ1-2; 8 positions match TRBD1. Germline CDR1 and CDR2: SGHRS and YFSETQ. This CDR3 comprises 15 residues. The ends lost 3 bases at V and 8 bases at J; junction bases unmatched: 12. CDR3: CASSYDRGSSLGYTF. The CDR3 DNA reads as TGCGCCAGCAGCTACGACAGGGGATCTTCCCTCGGCTACACCTTC.

This chain uses TRBV5-1 with TRBJ2-1; D is undetermined. The CDR3 consists of 15 residues. CDR1 is SGHRS and CDR2 is YFSETQ in the germline V gene. V lost 0 bases to trimming and J lost 4 bases, with 11 bases between them. In nucleotides, the CDR3 is TGCGCCAGCAGCTTGGCGTTAGCTGTTTACAATGAGCAGTTCTTC. Its translation: CASSLALAVYNEQFF.

The rearrangement links TRBV7-2 to TRBJ1-2, with 9 bases that match TRBD1. Germline CDR1 reads SGHTA; CDR2 reads FQGNSA. J gave up 5 bases and V 5 bases, and 9 bases lay outside the gene matches. The CDR3 consists of 15 residues. This CDR3 reads CASSPVTGGGYGYTF. The CDR3 region has the DNA TGTGCCAGCAGCCCCGTGACAGGGGGAGGGTATGGCTACACCTTC. Looking up the rest from reference TRBV7-2 and TRBJ1-2 gives the full variable domain: GAGVSQSPSNKVTEKGKDVELRCDPISGHTALYWYRQSLGQGLEFLIYFQGNSAPDKSGLPSDRFSAERTGGSVSTLTIQRTQQEDSAVYLCASSPVTGGGYGYTFGSGTRLTVV.

The J gene is TRBJ1-5, the V gene TRBV11-2; TRBD1 matches 8 bases. The V segment lost 2 bases and the J segment 7 bases; nucleotides outside the gene matches: 1. In germline, CDR1 is SGHAT, CDR2 FQNNGV. This CDR3 is built from 13 residues. CDR3 sequence (DNA): TGTGCCAGCAGCTTACAGGGGGCCCAGCCCCAGCATTTT. Its protein is CASSLQGAQPQHF.

In this sample, this clone turned up once. CDR3 sequence: CATSRGRVLNTEAFF. The DNA for the CDR3 is TGTGCCACCAGCAGAGGTCGGGTCCTGAACACTGAAGCTTTCTTT. The chain recombines TRBV15 with TRBJ1-1, with unresolved D. From germline, CDR1 is LNHNV and CDR2 YYDKDF (reference sequence). V was clipped by 1 base and J by 0 bases, with 9 bases between them. This CDR3 has 15 amino acids.

The chain combines TRBV6-2 or TRBV6-3 with TRBJ2-7, with TRBD2 matching over 8 bases. CDR1 MNHEY and CDR2 SVGEGT come from the germline V gene. V lost 4 bases to trimming and J lost 4 bases; unmatched junction nucleotides: 6. The CDR3 loop spans 14 amino acids. CDR3 bases: TGTGCCAGCAGTTCGGGACTAGGACCATACGAGCAGTACTTC. It yields the protein CASSSGLGPYEQYF.

The chain is built from TRBV10-3 and TRBJ2-1; 12 positions agree with TRBD2. Germline assignment: CDR1 ENHRY and CDR2 SYGVKD. The CDR3 is made up of 15 amino acids. V trimming: 6 bases; J trimming: 6 bases; junction bases outside the gene matches: 6. The CDR3 DNA reads TGTGCCATCAGAAGACTAGCGGGAGAGGTCAATGAGCAGTTCTTC. This codes for CAIRRLAGEVNEQFF.